The clone carrying this T cell receptor (beta chain) has just a few counts. Its antigen is unidentified. In germline, CDR1 is DFQATT, CDR2 SNEGSKA (reference sequence). The CDR3 is made up of 13 amino acids. J was trimmed by 3 bases and V by 5 bases; bases with no gene match: 4. These data come from a study of CD8 T cells in ankylosing spondylitis. General study findings and limits: Blood from ankylosing spondylitis patients appeared to carry a characteristic eight-variant TCR beta motif. According to the report, clones linked to the disease were significantly enriched in matched synovial fluid samples taken from ankylosing spondylitis patients. Existing reports had already noted some motif variants in reactive arthritis synovial fluid and blood.

TCRdb processed the 5' RACE reads anew with MiXCR; each CDR3 protein has one entry. Seen here are 290,000 or so distinct CDR3 sequences, under 25% observed once, and the top ten hold about 4%. Material: blood, either unsorted or a sorted T cell fraction (not recorded which). V is TRBV20-1 and J is TRBJ2-5; 9 bases fit TRBD1. This receptor was obtained from a female donor with ankylosing spondylitis or in good health (not recorded which). The DNA of the CDR3 is TGCAGTGCTCCAGGACAGGGGAAAGAGACCCAGTACTTC. Translated: CSAPGQGKETQYF.